This T cell receptor beta chain was sequenced for a study of identifying expanded T cells in peripheral blood. Study-level points and caveats: About 1.3 clones differed between technical replicates, versus around 15 and 19 over time. Variance in clone template counts between two-week samples significantly increased with total template count across all healthy donors.

The method was immunoSEQ multiplex PCR; TCRdb's version includes in-frame clones alone and lacks a portion of them. In the table there are some 90,000 clones, around 88% of which are singletons. Healthy donors had no documented immune events, such as infections, while sampled. A word on this clone: Its antigen is as yet unknown.

This CDR3 has 14 amino acids. Between the trimmed V and J ends, which lost 6 bases and 7 bases, there was a span of 19 bases. The germline V gene has CDR1 SEHNR and CDR2 FQNEAQ (reference sequence). The gene calls are TRBV7-9 and TRBJ2-7; no clear D gene. The TCR comes from a person between 18 and 75 years old in good health. Sequencing input: blood. The CDR3 sequence: CASSSASRLGEQYF. CDR3 bases: TGTGCCAGCAGTTCCGCCTCTAGGCTTGGGGAGCAGTACTTC.